This T cell receptor (beta chain) comes out of a study of beta chain features in type 1 diabetes. General study results and limits: Healthy donors had naive, central memory and Treg TCRB repertoires that appeared less similar than those seen among patients. When VDJ junctions were examined, type 1 diabetes patients showed fewer insertions and more deletions. For Type 1 diabetes patients, all four CD4+ subsets carried TCRB CDR3s that were moderately but significantly shorter.

Every isolated RNA sample was fully reverse transcribed, so sequencing captured expressed TCRB transcripts. Produced via immunoSEQ multiplex PCR; TCRdb's table is partial and in-frame only. The table includes under 800,000 clones, 15% to 19% detected once. Per the germline V gene, CDR1 is MDHEN and CDR2 is SYDVKM. The CDR3 extends over 14 amino acids. Trimming took off 5 bases at V and 13 bases at J, with 24 bases between the two ends. In regard to this clone: Its antigen is as yet unknown.

The rearrangement uses TRBV28 and TRBJ2-7, with D possibly matching TRBD1 (5 bases). This sequence originates from a man between 18 and 35 years old in good health. The sequencing sample was made of naive CD4+ T cells from blood. CDR3 coding DNA: TGTGCCAGCAGTCCCGGATTAGGACACACCGATCCCTACTTC. It translates to CASSPGLGHTDPYF.